A selection of T cell receptor beta chains follows, all from one sample in a study of shared clonotypes between healthy human individuals. Profiled with immunoSEQ multiplex PCR; TCRdb holds only in-frame clones, not every one. The sample comprises hundreds of thousands of clones, 90% to 97% of which are singletons, and 0.06% rests with the top ten. Specimen: naive CD4+ T cells sorted from blood. Every receptor here comes from a woman in her 30s in good health. Both conserved end residues are part of each CDR3. The D gene is left open where the match is weak. Size values are once, few and many counts, or a class for expanded clones, and some rows have none.

V gene	clone size	J gene	D gene	CDR3 DNA	CDR3 protein
TRBV7-2	-	TRBJ2-7	TRBD2	TGTGCCAGCAGCTTAGGTCGCCTAGCGGGAGCTTCAAAGCAGTACTTC	CASSLGRLAGASKQYF
TRBV28	once	TRBJ1-2	TRBD1	TGTGCCAGCAGATTCAGGGGGCGCGTTTATGGCTACACCTTC	CASRFRGRVYGYTF
TRBV23-1	-	TRBJ1-5	-	TGCGCCAGCAGTCAAGTTTGCGGAAACGACCAGCCCCAGCATTTT	CASSQVCGNDQPQHF
TRBV14	-	TRBJ2-5	TRBD2	TGTGCCAGCAGCCAAGAATCGCCTAGCGGGCTGCAAGAGACCCAGTACTTC	CASSQESPSGLQETQYF
TRBV5-1	once	TRBJ1-4	TRBD1	TGCGCCAGCAGACCCTCCGGGACAGGGGACGAAAAACTGTTTTTT	CASRPSGTGDEKLFF
TRBV5-6	-	TRBJ2-7	TRBD2	TGTGCCAGCAGCAGGACTAGCGGGAACCTGCGTTCCTACGAGCAGTACTTC	CASSRTSGNLRSYEQYF
TRBV7-6	-	TRBJ2-3	TRBD2	TGTGCCAGCAGCTTGGGGAGGGCGGTGAATACGCAGTATTTT	CASSLGRAVNTQYF
TRBV5-1	-	TRBJ2-7	-	TGCGCCAGCAGCGGGGGCCTCTACGAGCAGTACTTC	CASSGGLYEQYF
TRBV6-1	-	TRBJ1-2	TRBD1	TGTGCCAGCAGTGGACAGGGTAACTATGGCTACACCTTC	CASSGQGNYGYTF
TRBV10-3	-	TRBJ2-1	-	TGTGCCATCAGTGGCCCGGGACCAGGGGATGAGCAGTTCTTC	CAISGPGPGDEQFF
TRBV28	-	TRBJ1-4	-	TGTGCCAGCAGATGGAATGAAAAACTGTTTTTT	CASRWNEKLFF
TRBV4-1	-	TRBJ1-6	TRBD1	TGCGCCAGCAGCCAAGATGACAGGGTTCTACAAAATTCACCCCTCCACTTT	CASSQDDRVLQNSPLHF
TRBV11-2	-	TRBJ2-7	-	TGTGCCAGCAGCCTCGGACACTACGAGCAGTACTTC	CASSLGHYEQYF
TRBV28	once	TRBJ1-2	TRBD1	TGTGCCAGCAGTTTGGGGGACAGGGACTATGGCTACACCTTC	CASSLGDRDYGYTF
TRBV19	few	TRBJ2-2	-	TGTGCCAGCAGGGACACCAACACCGGGGAGCTGTTTTTT	CASRDTNTGELFF
TRBV9	-	TRBJ2-1	-	TGTGCCAGCAGCCTAGTTGCTGCCTCCTACAATGAGCAGTTCTTC	CASSLVAASYNEQFF
TRBV5-1	-	TRBJ2-7	-	TGCGCCAGCAGCTCCCGGCCCCTCTCCTACGAGCAGTACTTC	CASSSRPLSYEQYF
TRBV25-1	-	TRBJ2-7	TRBD1	TGTGCCAGCAGTGCAGGGGGCAGGAACGAGCAGTACTTC	CASSAGGRNEQYF
TRBV29-1	-	TRBJ2-5	-	TGCAGCGTCCAGGGGCACCTAGGGGAGACCCAGTACTTC	CSVQGHLGETQYF
TRBV11-2	-	TRBJ2-2	-	TGTGCCAGCAGCGAGTGGCAGAGGGAGCTGTTTTTT	CASSEWQRELFF
TRBV11-2	-	TRBJ1-1	-	TGTGCCAGCAGCCTCACCCAGGGGTTCCCTGAAGCTTTCTTT	CASSLTQGFPEAFF
TRBV18	-	TRBJ1-2	TRBD1	TGTGCCAGCTCACCACCGACAGGGGGCGGTGGCTACACCTTC	CASSPPTGGGGYTF
TRBV19	-	TRBJ2-7	-	TGTGCCAGTAGTGAGGGGGTCGGCTACGAGCAGTACTTC	CASSEGVGYEQYF
TRBV6-5	-	TRBJ2-5	-	TGTGCCAGCTCCGCGGGCCCCCAAGAGACCCAGTACTTC	CASSAGPQETQYF
TRBV11-2	-	TRBJ2-3	-	TGTGCCAGCAGCTTACGCGTACAGGGCACAGATACGCAGTATTTT	CASSLRVQGTDTQYF
TRBV28	-	TRBJ2-5	-	TGTGCCAGCGGCCGGACAGACCAAGAGACCCAGTACTTC	CASGRTDQETQYF
TRBV6-5	-	TRBJ1-2	-	TGTGCCAGCAGTTATGGCAGGAACTATGGCTACACCTTC	CASSYGRNYGYTF
TRBV18	-	TRBJ2-1	TRBD2	TGTGCCAGCTCCCCACACGGTGGGGGACTAGGCCTGAATGAGCAGTTCTTC	CASSPHGGGLGLNEQFF
TRBV19	-	TRBJ2-7	-	TGTGCCAGTAGTATAGAAGGCAGAACCTACGAGCAGTACTTC	CASSIEGRTYEQYF
TRBV7-3	-	TRBJ2-5	TRBD1	TGTGCCAGCAGCCGCGCCGGGACAGGGCAAGAGACCCAGTACTTC	CASSRAGTGQETQYF
TRBV19	-	TRBJ2-1	TRBD2	TGTGCCAGTAGGGTAACCGGGACTAGCGGGATCAATGAGCAGTTCTTC	CASRVTGTSGINEQFF
TRBV19	-	TRBJ2-5	-	TGTGCCAGTAGTCCCGACATACAGACCCAGTACTTC	CASSPDIQTQYF
TRBV28	-	TRBJ2-7	-	TGTGCCAGCAGTGGTCCAGGACTTCCCGCGGAGCAGTACTTC	CASSGPGLPAEQYF
TRBV19	-	TRBJ2-7	TRBD2	TGTGCCAGTAGTACTTTAGCGGGGGACTACGAGCAGTACTTC	CASSTLAGDYEQYF
TRBV11-2	-	TRBJ2-6	-	TGTGCCAGCAGGGTACTAGCTGGGGCCAACGTCCTGACTTTC	CASRVLAGANVLTF
TRBV7-6	-	TRBJ2-7	-	TGTGCCAGCAGCTTAAGCAGGGGGGGTTACGAGCAGTACTTC	CASSLSRGGYEQYF
TRBV14	-	TRBJ2-7	-	TGTGCCAGGAGGACACGGGACGTACCCTACGAGCAGTACTTC	CARRTRDVPYEQYF
TRBV6-1	once	TRBJ2-7	-	TGTGCCAGCAGTCGGACAGTGCAGGACTACGAGCAGTACTTC	CASSRTVQDYEQYF
TRBV6-5	-	TRBJ1-2	TRBD1	TGTGCCAGCAGTTACGACAGGGTTTATGGCTACACCTTC	CASSYDRVYGYTF
TRBV19	-	TRBJ1-5	TRBD1	TGTGCCAGTAGTATAGACTCACAGGGGTTCTTGGGTCAGCCCCAGCATTTT	CASSIDSQGFLGQPQHF
TRBV5-4	once	TRBJ2-7	TRBD1	TGTGCCAGCAGCTTGGCCGGGACAGGGGCCTACGAGCAGTACTTC	CASSLAGTGAYEQYF
TRBV25-1	once	TRBJ2-7	TRBD2	TGTGCCAGCGCACTAGCGGGCGTCTACGAGCAGTACTTC	CASALAGVYEQYF
TRBV30	-	TRBJ2-3	-	TGTGCCTGGAATCGTGAGGTAGATACGCAGTATTTT	CAWNREVDTQYF
TRBV6-5	-	TRBJ2-6	-	TGTGCCAGCGGACTGGACCCGCTAGGGGCCAACGTCCTGACTTTC	CASGLDPLGANVLTF
TRBV28	once	TRBJ1-5	TRBD1	TGTGCCAGCAGCTTTCCCGGGACAGGGGTAAAGGGCAATCAGCCCCAGCATTTT	CASSFPGTGVKGNQPQHF
TRBV15	once	TRBJ2-7	-	TGTGCCACCAGCAGAGAAGGGCTTGGGTACGAGCAGTACTTC	CATSREGLGYEQYF
TRBV5-4	-	TRBJ1-1	-	TGTGCCAGCAGCTTGGGCAGGGGGAACACTGAAGCTTTCTTT	CASSLGRGNTEAFF
TRBV28	-	TRBJ1-4	-	TGTGCCAGCAGTTTAGGGGCCGGGGATGAGTGGGAAAAACTGTTTTTT	CASSLGAGDEWEKLFF
TRBV15	once	TRBJ2-7	-	TGTGCCACCAGCATGGACAGACGCTCCTACGAGCAGTACTTC	CATSMDRRSYEQYF
TRBV10-3	once	TRBJ2-3	TRBD2	TGTGCCATCAGTGACCCTCGAGGGTTTGGACTAGCGGGACCCCGCACAGATACGCAGTATTTT	CAISDPRGFGLAGPRTDTQYF
TRBV4-2	once	TRBJ2-7	TRBD2	TGTGCCAGCAGCGTTAGCGGGAAAAGCTACGAGCAGTACTTC	CASSVSGKSYEQYF
TRBV19	-	TRBJ2-7	TRBD1	TGTGCCAGTAGTAACACCGGGACAGGGGGCGACGAGCAGTACTTC	CASSNTGTGGDEQYF
TRBV6-5	once	TRBJ2-7	-	TGTGCCAGCAGGCGAGGACTCAGCTACGAGCAGTACTTC	CASRRGLSYEQYF
TRBV28	-	TRBJ2-1	TRBD2	TGTGCCAGCAGTTTACTCGGGAGGGCGGGAAATGAGCAGTTCTTC	CASSLLGRAGNEQFF
TRBV28	-	TRBJ1-3	-	TGTGCCAGCAGGATAGGAAGGGGGAAATCTGGAAACACCATATATTTT	CASRIGRGKSGNTIYF
TRBV5-1	once	TRBJ2-1	TRBD2	TGCGCCAGCAGCTTGGGAGCGGGGTACAATGAGCAGTTCTTC	CASSLGAGYNEQFF
TRBV7-9	-	TRBJ2-1	-	TGTGCCAGCAGCTCGCCGAAAGGGGGACATAGGACATACAATGAGCAGTTCTTC	CASSSPKGGHRTYNEQFF